This T cell receptor beta chain was sequenced in a study of blood T cell repertoires in COVID-19. The CDR3 runs to 15 residues. Unmatched junction bases numbered 5, after V lost 5 bases and J lost 2 bases. Germline values: CDR1 MNHEY, CDR2 SVGAGI. Authors' data handling: The authors estimated nucleated cell counts from reference gene primer amplification. TCRdb's table, derived via immunoSEQ multiplex PCR, lists solely in-frame clones and lacks some. V, J and clone size are taken as reported in that table, and D and trimming were inferred from the DNA itself. Of around 100,000 clones listed, approximately 69% are singletons.

The sequenced sample consisted of peripheral blood. This sequence was found in a man at least 80 years old with acute or convalescent COVID-19. The V call is TRBV6-5, the J call TRBJ2-7; 11 nucleotides align to TRBD2. As DNA, the CDR3 is TGTGCCAGCAGTCCAAGACTAGCGGGACCCTACGAGCAGTACTTC. Encoded protein: CASSPRLAGPYEQYF.